These 14 T cell receptor beta chains share one sample of origin, sequenced in a study of T-cell memory formation after mild COVID-19. TCRdb re-analysed the 5' RACE reads in MiXCR, keeping a single row per CDR3 protein. This sample has approximately 250,000 distinct CDR3 sequences, with 15% found just once. The specimen was PBMCs or a T cell subset sorted from them (not recorded which). Every receptor here comes from an adult woman who had mild COVID-19 (a few samples of this study predate the infection). Cell type and time point are not known.

The J gene is TRBJ1-2, the V gene TRBV27, with D tentatively TRBD1 (5 bases). Per germline, CDR1 MNHEY and CDR2 SMNVEV (reference sequence). This CDR3 has 12 residues. The ends were cut back, 7 bases at V and 5 bases at J, with 11 bases in the middle. CDR3: CASNKGPYGYTF. The CDR3, as DNA: TGTGCCAGCAACAAGGGGCCGTATGGCTACACCTTC.

The chain carries TRBV6-5 and TRBJ2-7, with D possibly being TRBD1 (5 bases). V gave up 6 bases and J gave up 0 bases, with 12 bases separating them. Germline loops: CDR1 MNHEY, CDR2 SVGAGI. CDR3 length: 14 amino acids. The chain's CDR3 is CASRPPGPSYEQYF. Here the CDR3 DNA reads TGTGCCAGCAGGCCTCCAGGGCCCTCCTACGAGCAGTACTTC.

The rearrangement joins TRBV11-2 to TRBJ2-5; D may be TRBD1 (5 bases). Germline CDR1 SGHAT, CDR2 FQNNGV. The CDR3 is made up of 14 amino acids. V shed 4 bases and J shed 5 bases, with 14 bases lying between them. DNA for the CDR3: TGTGCCAGCAGCTCCAGCGTAGCAGGGGAGACCCAGTACTTC. This gives the protein CASSSSVAGETQYF.

This clonotype was recorded a few times. The chain uses TRBV19 and TRBJ2-1; 10 bases fit TRBD1. Germline loops: CDR1 LNHDA, CDR2 SQIVND (reference sequence). With 8 bases clipped from V and 2 bases from J, the junction kept 6 bases outside the gene matches. The CDR3 has 15 amino acids. CDR3 nucleotide sequence: TGTGCCAGTGATACCGGGACAGGGGCCTACAATGAGCAGTTCTTC. Translating gives CASDTGTGAYNEQFF.

At least ten counts were recorded for this clonotype. The J gene is TRBJ1-1, the V gene TRBV6-5, with TRBD1 as a possible D gene (5 bases). In germline, CDR1 is MNHEY, CDR2 SVGAGI. The ends were cut back, 0 bases at V and 5 bases at J, with 10 bases in the middle. This CDR3 spans 14 amino acids. The CDR3 loop is CASSYSGGKTEAFF. For the CDR3, the DNA is TGTGCCAGCAGTTACTCGGGGGGGAAGACTGAAGCTTTCTTT.

The chain carries TRBV20-1 and TRBJ2-3; 10 nucleotides match TRBD1. This CDR3 contains 15 residues. CDR1 and CDR2 from the germline V gene are DFQATT and SNEGSKA (reference sequence). J lost 6 bases, V lost 6 bases, and 12 bases had no gene match. The CDR3 reads CSAGEGQGSADTQYF. The CDR3 region has the DNA TGCAGTGCCGGAGAGGGACAGGGGAGTGCCGATACGCAGTATTTT.

V and J are TRBV10-3 and TRBJ1-6; TRBD1 matches 11 bases. J gave up 11 bases and V 8 bases, and 11 bases lay outside the gene matches. Germline V CDR1 and CDR2: ENHRY, SYGVKD. The length of the CDR3 is 15 residues. The CDR3 region is CAIRSGTGGLTPLHF. The CDR3 DNA reads as TGTGCCATCCGGTCAGGGACAGGGGGTCTGACACCCCTCCACTTT.

This chain uses TRBV24-1 with TRBJ1-5; weak D call: TRBD1 (5 bases). V dropped 3 bases and J dropped 3 bases, with 11 bases sitting between them. This CDR3 is 15 amino acids long. Germline CDR1 reads KGHDR; CDR2 reads SFDVKD. In DNA form, the CDR3 reads TGTGCCACCAGTGATACGACAGTGATCAATCAGCCCCAGCATTTT. Translation gives CATSDTTVINQPQHF.

This clonotype was counted a few times. V gene TRBV7-2 combines with J gene TRBJ1-1, with a weak D call TRBD1 (5 bases). In germline, CDR1 is SGHTA, CDR2 FQGNSA. Trimming took off 3 bases at V and 4 bases at J, with 12 bases between the two ends. This CDR3 comprises 14 residues. The CDR3 DNA sequence: TGTGCCAGCAGCTTCCAGGCGGGGGGCACTGAAGCTTTCTTT. Protein: CASSFQAGGTEAFF.

This clonotype was observed a few times. The gene calls are TRBV24-1 and TRBJ1-5, with TRBD1 matching 7 bases. V lost 4 bases, J lost 4 bases, and 6 bases stayed unmatched. Germline CDR1 is KGHDR and CDR2 is SFDVKD. The CDR3 is 15 residues long. The chain's CDR3 is CATSENRGSNQPQHF. The DNA of the CDR3 is TGTGCCACCAGTGAAAACAGGGGTTCTAATCAGCCCCAGCATTTT.

This clonotype was seen only a few times. The chain links TRBV5-1 to TRBJ2-3; 9 bases fit TRBD2. V gave up 5 bases and J gave up 5 bases; unmatched junction bases: 6. The CDR3 runs 14 residues. Germline CDR1 is SGHRS and CDR2 is YFSETQ. CDR3 sequence reads: CASRAGGPRDTQYF. CDR3 coding DNA: TGCGCCAGCAGGGCGGGAGGGCCCCGAGATACGCAGTATTTT.

The J gene is TRBJ2-1, the V gene TRBV2; TRBD2 agrees at 11 bases. Trimming cost V 6 bases and J 8 bases; bases outside gene matches: 3. The CDR3 consists of 13 residues. Germline loops: CDR1 SNHLY, CDR2 FYNNEI. CDR3 loop: CASRTSGVYEQFF. The CDR3 coding sequence is TGTGCCAGCAGGACTAGCGGGGTATATGAGCAGTTCTTC. The whole variable domain, remainder taken from reference TRBV2 and TRBJ2-1, is EPEVTQTPSHQVTQMGQEVILRCVPISNHLYFYWYRQILGQKVEFLVSFYNNEISEKSEIFDDQFSVERPDGSNFTLKIRSTKLEDSAMYFCASRTSGVYEQFFGPGTRLTVL.

In this sample, this clonotype turned up a few times. This chain links TRBV11-2 with TRBJ2-1; the match to TRBD1 covers 10 bases. Trimming cost V 3 bases and J 10 bases; bases outside gene matches: 15. The CDR3 sequence is 17 residues long. Germline values: CDR1 SGHAT, CDR2 FQNNGV. In DNA form, the CDR3 reads TGTGCCAGCAGCTTCATTTCGGGGGACAGGGGTTCGTGGGAGCAGTTCTTC. Translation: CASSFISGDRGSWEQFF.

The rearrangement uses TRBV7-3 and TRBJ2-7, with D unclear. Germline V gene data show CDR1 as SGHTA and CDR2 as FQGTGA. The CDR3 contains 15 residues. Trimming took 5 bases from V and 0 from J, leaving 14 bases between them. Written as DNA, the CDR3 is TGTGCCAGCAGCCCCAGTCCGGGTCCCTCCTACGAGCAGTACTTC. Encoded protein: CASSPSPGPSYEQYF.